These 29 T cell receptor beta chains originate from one sample sequenced in a study of cytomegalovirus exposure and HLA in healthy donors. Only in-frame clones appear in the TCRdb table, and some are missing; sequencing was by immunoSEQ multiplex PCR. The sample lists about 130,000 clones; approximately 89% were seen once. The sequencing sample was made of PBMCs. These receptors all stem from a woman aged 18-30 years in good health and CMV-seronegative.

The rearrangement links TRBV7-9 to TRBJ1-4; perhaps TRBD1 as D (6 bases). The V end was cut by 5 bases, the J end by 2 bases, with 18 bases between. The CDR3 has 17 amino acids. Germline CDR1 SEHNR, CDR2 FQNEAQ (reference sequence). The CDR3 DNA follows: TGTGCCAGCAGCGCAGCACACCGGGACAACACTAATGAAAAACTGTTTTTT. This encodes CASSAAHRDNTNEKLFF. The full variable domain, completed using reference TRBV7-9 and TRBJ1-4, is DTGVSQNPRHKITKRGQNVTFRCDPISEHNRLYWYRQTLGQGPEFLTYFQNEAQLEKSRLLSDRFSAERPKGSFSTLEIQRTEQGDSAMYLCASSAAHRDNTNEKLFFGSGTQLSVL.

The rearrangement joins TRBV13 to TRBJ1-1, with TRBD1 matching 7 bases. The V and J ends lost 4 bases and 8 bases, in that order; junction bases with no gene match: 7. There are 13 residues in the CDR3. Germline V gene sequence: CDR1 PRHDT, CDR2 FYEKMQ (reference sequence). The CDR3 here is CASSSTGVGEAFF. CDR3 coding DNA: TGTGCCAGCAGCTCTACAGGGGTGGGGGAAGCTTTCTTT. The full variable domain, rest sourced from reference TRBV13 and TRBJ1-1, is AAGVIQSPRHLIKEKRETATLKCYPIPRHDTVYWYQQGPGQDPQFLISFYEKMQSDKGSIPDRFSAQQFSDYHSELNMSSLELGDSALYFCASSSTGVGEAFFGQGTRLTVV.

The CDR3, as DNA: TGTGCCATCAGTGAGTCCGCGGGGAATGAGCAGTTCTTC. It is translated as CAISESAGNEQFF. The chain links TRBV10-3 to TRBJ2-1; D perhaps matches TRBD2 (6 bases). In germline, CDR1 is ENHRY, CDR2 SYGVKD. V was clipped by 0 bases and J by 7 bases, with 7 bases between them. The CDR3 covers 13 residues.

This chain's CDR3 is CASAPTRGQTNYGYTF. In DNA, the CDR3 is TGTGCCAGTGCACCCACGCGGGGGCAAACGAACTATGGCTACACCTTC. The V call is TRBV19, the J call TRBJ1-2, with a possible D match to TRBD1 (6 bases). The CDR3 is made up of 16 amino acids. Germline CDR1 LNHDA, CDR2 SQIVND (reference sequence). V gave up 8 bases and J gave up 2 bases, with 21 bases separating them. Using reference TRBV19 and TRBJ1-2 for the parts outside the CDR3, the full variable domain is DGGITQSPKYLFRKEGQNVTLSCEQNLNHDAMYWYRQDPGQGLRLIYYSQIVNDFQKGDIAEGYSVSREKKESFPLTVTSAQKNPTAFYLCASAPTRGQTNYGYTFGSGTRLTVV.

This sequence joins TRBV23-1 and TRBJ1-4; D might be TRBD1 (6 bases). TRBV23-1 is placed among ORFs of uncertain function. CDR3 length: 19 amino acids. Trimming removed 1 base at V and 6 bases at J, with 24 bases between. CDR3 sequence: CASSQWAPEERGADEKLFF. The CDR3 DNA reads as TGCGCCAGCAGTCAATGGGCACCAGAAGAGCGGGGGGCCGATGAAAAACTGTTTTTT.

The rearrangement uses TRBV2 and TRBJ2-7, with TRBD2 identical over 12 bases. Germline V lookup: CDR1 SNHLY, CDR2 FYNNEI. CDR3 length: 18 residues. Losses at the gene ends were 8 bases for V and 9 bases for J; bases not matched to a gene: 23. Here the CDR3 DNA reads TGTGCCAGCTGTCCGACTAGCGGGAGCTCCTACGAGGGGCTGGGGCAGTACTTC. This translates into CASCPTSGSSYEGLGQYF.

The CDR3 coding sequence is TGTGCCAGCTCACCAGTCGGGGGAACAGCCAAAAACATTCAGTACTTC. Protein product: CASSPVGGTAKNIQYF. The chain combines TRBV18 with TRBJ2-4, with D possibly being TRBD2 (6 bases). V gave up 2 bases and J gave up 0 bases, with 11 bases separating them. The CDR3 is made up of 16 amino acids. Germline CDR1 and CDR2: KGHSH and LQKENI.

The chain combines TRBV19 with TRBJ1-1, with TRBD1 identical over 8 bases. The CDR3 spans 15 residues. The germline V gene encodes CDR1 LNHDA and CDR2 SQIVND (reference sequence). The J segment lost 5 bases and the V segment lost 7 bases, leaving 12 bases of the junction unmatched. The CDR3 is CASILTTGEGTEAFF. In nucleotides, the CDR3 is TGTGCCAGTATCCTAACGACAGGGGAGGGAACTGAAGCTTTCTTT.

This clone came up a few times. V is TRBV18 and J is TRBJ1-2; D gene ambiguous. Trimming took off 4 bases at V and 6 bases at J, with 12 bases between the two ends. Germline V gene sequence: CDR1 KGHSH, CDR2 LQKENI. This CDR3 comprises 13 residues. The CDR3 sequence is CASSLTQLDGYTF. The CDR3 DNA follows: TGTGCCAGCTCACTGACCCAACTAGATGGCTACACCTTC.

The gene calls are TRBV29-1 and TRBJ2-5; D not resolved. This CDR3 is built from 10 residues. Trimming took 4 bases from V and 3 from J, leaving 3 bases between them. Germline values: CDR1 SQVTM, CDR2 ANQGSEA. CDR3 protein: CSVGEETQYF. The CDR3 nucleotides are TGCAGCGTTGGAGAAGAGACCCAGTACTTC.

This chain joins TRBV19 and TRBJ2-1, with D possibly TRBD2 on 5 matching bases. V was clipped by 3 bases and J by 2 bases, with 20 bases between them. The CDR3 is made up of 18 amino acids. Germline V CDR1 and CDR2: LNHDA, SQIVND (reference sequence). The CDR3 loop reads CASSIAPRGATTYNEQFF. CDR3 DNA: TGTGCCAGTAGTATCGCGCCCCGGGGAGCGACTACCTACAATGAGCAGTTCTTC. Looking up the rest from reference TRBV19 and TRBJ2-1 gives the full variable domain: DGGITQSPKYLFRKEGQNVTLSCEQNLNHDAMYWYRQDPGQGLRLIYYSQIVNDFQKGDIAEGYSVSREKKESFPLTVTSAQKNPTAFYLCASSIAPRGATTYNEQFFGPGTRLTVL.

The chain has TRBV27 and TRBJ1-4; D is perhaps TRBD1 (6 bases). The CDR3 extends over 16 amino acids. CDR1 and CDR2 from the germline V gene are MNHEY and SMNVEV (reference sequence). The V gene lost 6 bases and the J gene lost 1 base, with 15 bases spanning the gap. The chain's CDR3 is CASSLTGPGTNEKLFF. The CDR3 nucleotides read TGTGCCAGCAGCCTGACAGGTCCGGGAACTAATGAAAAACTGTTTTTT.

The rearrangement links TRBV6-5 to TRBJ1-1; no definite D call. Germline CDR1 is MNHEY and CDR2 is SVGAGI. The CDR3 extends over 15 amino acids. V shed 2 bases and J shed 3 bases, with 13 bases lying between them. CDR3 sequence reads: CASSYLTQGDTEAFF. In DNA form, the CDR3 reads TGTGCCAGCAGTTACCTCACGCAAGGAGACACTGAAGCTTTCTTT.

This sequence joins TRBV28 and TRBJ2-1, with D maybe TRBD1 (5 bases). The CDR3 runs 15 residues. Per germline, CDR1 MDHEN and CDR2 SYDVKM. The V gene lost 5 bases and the J gene lost 5 bases, with 16 bases spanning the gap. CDR3 amino acids: CASSQGDLWNNEQFF. As DNA, the CDR3 is TGTGCCAGCAGTCAAGGGGATCTCTGGAACAATGAGCAGTTCTTC.

The genes are TRBV28 and TRBJ1-5; 11 positions agree with TRBD1. CDR1 is MDHEN, CDR2 SYDVKM, per germline. J was trimmed by 4 bases and V by 6 bases; bases with no gene match: 11. This CDR3 is 17 amino acids long. The CDR3, as DNA: TGTGCCAGCAGAAACTCCGGGACAGGGGGAGAAAATCAGCCCCAGCATTTT. It specifies CASRNSGTGGENQPQHF. The whole variable domain, remainder taken from reference TRBV28 and TRBJ1-5, is DVKVTQSSRYLVKRTGEKVFLECVQDMDHENMFWYRQDPGLGLRLIYFSYDVKMKEKGDIPEGYSVSREKKERFSLILESASTNQTSMYLCASRNSGTGGENQPQHFGDGTRLSIL.

The chain recombines TRBV11-2 with TRBJ2-1; 8 nucleotides align to TRBD2. Germline V gene data show CDR1 as SGHAT and CDR2 as FQNNGV. V dropped 5 bases and J dropped 3; count of bases not matched to a gene: 6. This CDR3 spans 15 amino acids. CDR3 residues: CASSPGTSVYNEQFF. The CDR3 DNA is TGTGCCAGCAGCCCAGGGACTAGTGTCTACAATGAGCAGTTCTTC.

The table lists this clone with a few counts. In DNA form, the CDR3 reads TGTGCCAGTAGTATAGGAGGGACTAATCCCCGCGGTCAGTTCTTC. The encoded protein is CASSIGGTNPRGQFF. The gene calls are TRBV19 and TRBJ2-1, with 7 bases lining up with TRBD2. This CDR3 spans 15 amino acids. Trimming took 1 base from V and 13 from J; bases not matched to a gene: 13. Germline V gene data show CDR1 as LNHDA and CDR2 as SQIVND (reference sequence).

The chain links TRBV27 to TRBJ1-2; D remains ambiguous. Germline V gives CDR1 MNHEY, CDR2 SMNVEV (reference sequence). V was shortened by 7 bases and J by 8 bases, with 23 bases between the two germline ends. This CDR3 is 15 amino acids long. CDR3 nucleotide sequence: TGTGCCAGCACTACACCCGGGAAAGTGGGTTACGGCTACACCTTC. This encodes CASTTPGKVGYGYTF.

V usage is TRBV5-1 and J usage is TRBJ1-4; D perhaps matches TRBD1 (5 bases). Germline-derived CDR1 and CDR2 are SGHRS and YFSETQ. The ends were cut back, 0 bases at V and 4 bases at J, with 7 bases in the middle. This CDR3 comprises 14 residues. This CDR3 is CASSLGGINEKLFF. The CDR3 DNA sequence: TGCGCCAGCAGCTTGGGGGGCATTAATGAAAAACTGTTTTTT.

The chain uses TRBV6-1 and TRBJ1-1; D is unclear. The CDR3 has 11 residues. Trimming stripped 6 bases from V and 6 bases from J, with 8 bases between. Germline V gives CDR1 MNHNS, CDR2 SASEGT. CDR3 coding DNA: TGTGCCAGCAGGCCTCCGGCTGAAGCTTTCTTT. Translated: CASRPPAEAFF.

The V gene is TRBV27, the J gene TRBJ1-1, with 8 bases matching TRBD1. J lost 5 bases, V lost 6 bases, and 11 bases had no gene match. This CDR3 comprises 15 residues. Looked up from germline, CDR1 is MNHEY and CDR2 is SMNVEV (reference sequence). The CDR3 loop reads CASRALGQGGTEAFF. The CDR3, as DNA: TGTGCCAGCAGAGCACTCGGACAGGGTGGGACTGAAGCTTTCTTT.

The chain recombines TRBV11-2 with TRBJ1-3; 11 bases fit TRBD1. CDR1 is SGHAT, CDR2 FQNNGV, per germline. V lost 5 bases and J lost 2; bases outside the gene matches: 5. This CDR3 has 16 amino acids. This CDR3 is CASSPRGQGAGNTIYF. CDR3 DNA sequence: TGTGCCAGCAGCCCGCGGGGACAGGGGGCTGGAAACACCATATATTTT.

In its sample, this clone was seen a few times. V usage is TRBV6-5 and J usage is TRBJ1-2; the match to TRBD1 covers 9 bases. Looked up from germline, CDR1 is MNHEY and CDR2 is SVGAGI. The CDR3 extends over 15 amino acids. J gave up 3 bases and V 2 bases, and 4 bases lay outside the gene matches. The CDR3 DNA is TGTGCCAGCAGTTACCAGGGACAGGGACACTATGGCTACACCTTC. This codes for CASSYQGQGHYGYTF.

V usage is TRBV2 and J usage is TRBJ2-5; 8 positions match TRBD1. V was pared by 7 bases and J by 5 bases, with 9 bases of the junction left unmatched. Germline CDR1 and CDR2: SNHLY and FYNNEI. The CDR3 runs to 14 residues. The CDR3 nucleotides read TGTGCCAGCAACTTAAGGACAGGGCAGGAGACCCAGTACTTC. Translation: CASNLRTGQETQYF.

The chain is built from TRBV7-6 and TRBJ2-3, with TRBD2 identical over 11 bases. Trimming removed 1 base from V and 6 bases from J; junction bases left unmatched: 6. The germline V gene encodes CDR1 SGHVS and CDR2 FNYEAQ. The CDR3 runs 16 residues. CDR3 loop: CASSLEGTSGSDTQYF. The CDR3 bases are TGTGCCAGCAGCTTAGAGGGCACTAGCGGGAGTGATACGCAGTATTTT.

The chain has TRBV28 and TRBJ1-2; 7 bases are shared with TRBD1. CDR3 length equals 13 residues. Germline lookup yields CDR1 MDHEN and CDR2 SYDVKM. V trimming: 4 bases; J trimming: 8 bases; junction bases outside the gene matches: 7. Here the CDR3 reads CASSSLQGLGYTF. CDR3 DNA sequence: TGTGCCAGCAGTTCCTTACAGGGGTTAGGCTACACCTTC.

The chain joins TRBV18 to TRBJ1-3; 7 nucleotides align to TRBD1. Germline trimming cut 6 bases from V and 4 bases from J; bases unmatched to any gene: 6. The CDR3 consists of 14 residues. The germline gives CDR1 KGHSH, CDR2 LQKENI. The CDR3 DNA follows: TGTGCCAGCTCGACGGGACAGAGCGGAAACACCATATATTTT. Amino acid sequence: CASSTGQSGNTIYF.

This chain connects TRBV9 to TRBJ1-5; no firm D call. This CDR3 contains 20 residues. V was pared by 0 bases and J by 3 bases, with 25 bases between. The V gene's germline CDR1 is SGDLS and CDR2 YYNGEE. CDR3 sequence: CASSVEQDWPRQKPNQPQHF. In DNA form, the CDR3 reads TGTGCCAGCAGCGTAGAGCAGGATTGGCCTCGTCAAAAACCCAATCAGCCCCAGCATTTT.

The chain is built from TRBV30 and TRBJ1-1, with D perhaps matching TRBD1 (6 bases). This CDR3 has 13 amino acids. The V end lost 3 bases, the J end lost 1 base, and 9 bases lay between the germline ends. From germline, CDR1 is GTSNPN and CDR2 SVGIG (reference sequence). CDR3 DNA: TGTGCCTGGAGGCTGACAGGGAACACTGAAGCTTTCTTT. Translating it yields CAWRLTGNTEAFF. Variable domain in full (rest from reference TRBV30 and TRBJ1-1): SQTIHQWPATLVQPVGSPLSLECTVEGTSNPNLYWYRQAAGRGLQLLFYSVGIGQISSEVPQNLSASRPQDRQFILSSKKLLLSDSGFYLCAWRLTGNTEAFFGQGTRLTVV.